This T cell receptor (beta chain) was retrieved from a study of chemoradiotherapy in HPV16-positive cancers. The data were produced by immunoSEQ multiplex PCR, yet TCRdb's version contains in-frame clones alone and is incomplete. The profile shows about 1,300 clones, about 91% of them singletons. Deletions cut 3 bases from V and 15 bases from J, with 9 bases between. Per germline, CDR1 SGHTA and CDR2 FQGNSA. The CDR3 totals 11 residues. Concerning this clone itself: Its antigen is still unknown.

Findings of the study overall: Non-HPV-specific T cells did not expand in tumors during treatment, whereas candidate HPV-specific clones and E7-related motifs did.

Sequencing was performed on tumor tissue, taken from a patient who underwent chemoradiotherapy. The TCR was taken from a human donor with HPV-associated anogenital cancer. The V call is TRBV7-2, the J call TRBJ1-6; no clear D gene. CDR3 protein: CASSLGSDLHF. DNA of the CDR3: TGTGCCAGCAGCTTGGGCTCTGACCTCCACTTT.